The sequence of this T cell receptor beta chain was determined in a study of T cell responses to AZD1222 COVID-19 vaccine. Here immunoSEQ multiplex PCR was the method, and the copy in TCRdb shows in-frame clones only, minus some. The sample has 80,000 or so clones; nearly 90% are singletons. Germline CDR1 reads SGHRS; CDR2 reads YFSETQ. The CDR3 contains 16 residues. Trimming pared 5 bases from V and 5 bases from J, leaving 20 bases between. This receptor was identified in an adult in good health. This specimen was peripheral blood, taken on day 0 of AZD1222 vaccination. The rearrangement uses TRBV5-1 and TRBJ2-1; no firm D call. The CDR3 coding sequence is TGCGCCAGCAGGAGCCTCCCTAACCCTTTCGACAATGAGCAGTTCTTC. It specifies CASRSLPNPFDNEQFF.